This paragraph reports one T cell receptor beta chain. Its target antigen remains unknown. No qualities accompany the bases; no much larger clone lies one base away. Using the deep immunoSEQ assay, multiplex PCR amplified TCR CDR3 regions from genomic DNA. Genomic DNA extracted from each cell subset was distributed evenly over all wells of several immunoSEQ 96-well plates, and each plate served as one replicate. For sorted subsets, approximately 210 ng of genomic DNA, equivalent to some 30,000 T cell genomes, went into each replicate PCR. Purified libraries were quantified with a Qubit 3.0 fluorometer, sized on a Bioanalyzer 2100, and re-quantified with the KAPA Library Quantification kit. Every immunoSEQ 96-well plate was sequenced on a dedicated single-read 150-cycle Illumina NextSeq 550 flow cell. From the authors' description of their analysis: Because only junctional sequences without quality scores were contained in the immunoSEQ output, filtering matching that applied to full-length reads could not be performed. To assign V/J genes and CDR3, sequences were annotated against IMGT germline references using PyIR, a Python wrapper for IgBLAST v1.9. Reads were filtered out if the reads had weak V/J assignments (E-value above 1e-6), no CDR3, stop codons, out-of-frame junctions, or ambiguous translated residues. V3J clonotypes were defined as sequences sharing an identical inferred V gene, J gene, and CDR3 amino acid sequence. The percentage overlap between two repertoires was calculated by dividing the number of shared unique clonotypes by the size of the smaller repertoire. RTK rarefaction, the Chao1 estimator, and Recon v2.1 estimates of unobserved clonotypes were used to assess repertoire richness. For all TCRbeta clonotypes obtained by the gDNA method from a handful of donors, generation probabilities were computed with OLGA. The source is immuneACCESS, and TCRdb retained only in-frame sequences with V and J called. Part of the clones is not carried over; for the studies checked, unresolved V genes explain less than half of this, and the remainder is unexplained. V, J and clone size derive from that table, while D and trimming were established from the DNA sequence. Here the sample has around 1,000,000 clones; 60% to 85% occur a single time. Approximately 0.9% of the sample belongs to the ten largest clones.

The CDR3 spans 13 residues, from the cysteine through the phenylalanine. CDR3 DNA is the only sequence kept; it has 39 bases, read in frame from the first base. Here V drops 5 bases and J drops 4 bases, and the junction holds 4 bases not matched to any gene. CDR1 and CDR2 are read off the germline V gene as SGHNT and YENEEA. The data stem from a study of shared clonotypes between healthy human individuals (dated by TCRdb to about 2020). Regarding the research as a whole: A few men and two women, aged 18 to 49 years, made up the cohort. For each donor, CD4 naive and CD4 memory were each given three plates, CD8 naive was given two plates, and CD8 memory was given one plate. To increase sequencing depth and limit assay-specific biases, different laboratories used diverse techniques to prepare libraries and sequence TCR repertoires. The study deeply sequenced blood TCR repertoires of five healthy adults to estimate repertoire size and the extent of clonotype sharing between individuals. Leukapheresis yielded between about 0.9 and 10 billion PBMCs per donor. Overall study results and their limits: Sampling was restricted to blood, and TCR repertoires in tissues likely differ from the TCR repertoires found in blood. Naive subsets generally had larger estimated clonotype richness than memory subsets did. Because the study included only a small number of donors, the genetic and exposure-history diversity represented was limited. Even with the large sequencing depth, rarefaction of the sorted-subset datasets indicated that sequencing was incomplete. Higher generation probabilities were observed for clonotypes shared by all four sorted-subset donors than for non-shared clonotypes. Based on pairwise subsampling, the degree of clonotype sharing among donors was expected to be affected by sequencing depth. Approximately 4.8% of naive CD4, 3.5% of naive CD8, around 2.3% of memory CD4, and approximately 0.39% of memory CD8 clonotypes were shared across several donors.

The donors were healthy, HIV-negative adults who had no recently reported acute infections or vaccinations. All donors were Caucasian adults living in Nashville, Tennessee, USA. CD4+ T cells were enriched through magnetic negative selection, after which naive cells were positively selected on CD45RA and the remaining negative fraction served as the memory subset. After blood collection by leukapheresis, PBMCs were isolated using Ficoll-Histopaque density gradient centrifugation and then cryopreserved in the vapor phase of liquid nitrogen. Analytical flow cytometry was used to check the purity and quantity of every magnetically sorted T cell population. Genomic DNA was isolated from every sorted fraction and measured by UV absorbance on a Nanodrop 2000c.

The source of this sequence is a young man in good health. Some clones in this sample may be carry-over from other donors' samples. Sequencing used memory CD4+ T cells from PBMCs. In the paper's terms, the cell subset or site label means: CD45RA-negative fraction. This sequence uses TRBV11-3 and TRBJ2-7; 8 central bases correspond to TRBD1. This receptor has the CDR3 CASSVTGGYEQYF. The DNA sequence is TGTGCCAGCAGCGTCACAGGGGGATACGAGCAGTACTTC.